A selection of T cell receptor beta chains follows, all from one sample in a study of beta chain features in type 1 diabetes. This table comes from immunoSEQ multiplex PCR, and its TCRdb copy is limited to in-frame clones, with some not included. The table records about 160,000 clones, 7.5% to 9.5% of them present only once. Sequences were obtained from central memory CD4+ T cells from blood. These receptors were taken from a woman aged 18-30 years with type 1 diabetes. The CDR3 runs from the conserved cysteine through the conserved F or W. The D gene is left open where the match is weak. The size of a clone is reported for some rows only, either as once, few or many, or as a class for expanded clones.

TRBV25-1	TRBJ1-4	NA	few	TGTGCCAGCAGTGAACAGGGTAGTGAAAAACTGTTTTTT	CASSEQGSEKLFF
TRBV27	TRBJ2-1	NA	few	TGTGCCAGCAGTTTACACCAAGGCGGCAGCTCCTACAATGAGCAGTTCTTC	CASSLHQGGSSYNEQFF
TRBV20-1	TRBJ1-4	NA	few	TGCAGTGCTAGACTCCGGGAAAAACTGTTTTTT	CSARLREKLFF
TRBV5-1	TRBJ2-7	TRBD2	few	TGCGCCAGCAGCTGGTCTAGCGGGAGCTCCTACGAGCAGTACTTC	CASSWSSGSSYEQYF
TRBV28	TRBJ2-7	NA	NA	TGTGCCAGCAGTCCCACTCAAATGGGACAGCGGGGGACCTGGGGGCAGTACTTC	CASSPTQMGQRGTWGQYF
TRBV4-3	TRBJ1-1	NA	NA	TGCGCCAGCAGCCAAGATACTATCACTGAAGCTTTCTTT	CASSQDTITEAFF
TRBV7-2	TRBJ1-5	TRBD1	few	TGTGCCAGCAGCTATTCGCCGGGACAGGGATCAAATCAGCCCCAGCATTTT	CASSYSPGQGSNQPQHF
TRBV5-4	TRBJ2-1	NA	few	TGTGCCAGCAGCACCACGACAGATAACGAGCAGTTCTTC	CASSTTTDNEQFF
TRBV5-4	TRBJ2-2	NA	few	TGTGCCAGCAGCTCGGGGACATTCGGCACCGGGGAGCTGTTTTTT	CASSSGTFGTGELFF
TRBV15	TRBJ1-2	NA	few	TGTGCCACCAGCATATCAGGTGACTATGGCTACACCTTC	CATSISGDYGYTF
TRBV30	TRBJ2-5	NA	NA	TGTGCCTGGCAGTCCCAAGAGACCCAGTACTTC	CAWQSQETQYF
TRBV2	TRBJ1-1	NA	NA	TGTGCCAGCAGCGCCTCCCTTACAGGAATTGGAGCTTTCTTT	CASSASLTGIGAFF
TRBV5-6	TRBJ2-7	TRBD1	NA	TGTGCCAGCAGCCCAATGGGACAGGGCTCCTACGAGCAGTACTTC	CASSPMGQGSYEQYF
TRBV23-1	TRBJ2-3	NA	NA	TGCGCCAGCAGTCAACCGATCTCGGTTACCCCCACAGATACGCAGTATTTT	CASSQPISVTPTDTQYF
TRBV7-2	TRBJ2-2	NA	NA	TGTGCCAGTTTGGGGCAGCTCACCGGGGAGCTGTTTTTT	CASLGQLTGELFF
TRBV7-2	TRBJ2-1	TRBD1	few	TGTGCCAGCAGCCGGACAGGGGGCCCCACCTACAATGAGCAGTTCTTC	CASSRTGGPTYNEQFF
TRBV30	TRBJ2-7	NA	NA	TGTGCCTGGAGTGTAGGTGGGCCACTTGCTGAGCAGTACTTC	CAWSVGGPLAEQYF
TRBV4-2	TRBJ2-2	NA	few	TGTGCCAGCAGCCAAGATAGACTCCCTGGAACCGGGGAGCTGTTTTTT	CASSQDRLPGTGELFF
TRBV7-9	TRBJ1-1	NA	few	TGTGCCAGCAGCTTAGGAACAGGGGAAGCTTTCTTT	CASSLGTGEAFF
TRBV18	TRBJ2-7	TRBD1	few	TGTGCCAGCTCACCAGGAGTCAGGACAGGGAGTGGCTACGAGCAGTACTTC	CASSPGVRTGSGYEQYF
TRBV9	TRBJ2-3	TRBD2	NA	TGTGCCAGCAGCCCGCCGCGGACTAGCGGAAGGACAGATACGCAGTATTTT	CASSPPRTSGRTDTQYF
TRBV19	TRBJ1-1	NA	few	TGTGCCAGTAGTAACTCGGACAGATTCGGCGAAGCTTTCTTT	CASSNSDRFGEAFF
TRBV7-2	TRBJ2-7	TRBD2	few	TGTGCCAGCAGCTTTAGCGGGGGGGGATACGAGCAGTACTTC	CASSFSGGGYEQYF
TRBV14	TRBJ2-7	NA	few	TGTGCCAGCAGCCGGGCCCGTTTCTACGAGCAGTACTTC	CASSRARFYEQYF
TRBV7-2	TRBJ2-7	NA	NA	TGTGCCAGCAGACGACAGGGAGGCTACGAGCAGTACTTC	CASRRQGGYEQYF
TRBV7-2	TRBJ2-5	TRBD1	few	TGTGCCAGCAGCTTAAGGAGGGAGCGTGACAGGGGTCAGGAGACCCAGTACTTC	CASSLRRERDRGQETQYF
TRBV4-2	TRBJ1-1	TRBD1	NA	TGTGCCAGCAGCAACAGACAGGGTCAGGGGAACACTGAAGCTTTCTTT	CASSNRQGQGNTEAFF
TRBV4-3	TRBJ2-7	TRBD1	few	TGCGCCAGCAGCCAAGGCACCGGGACAGGGGGATACGAGCAGTACTTC	CASSQGTGTGGYEQYF
TRBV6-6	TRBJ2-7	TRBD2	NA	TGTGCCAGCAGTTACGCTAGCGGGAGCTTCGACGAGCAGTACTTC	CASSYASGSFDEQYF
TRBV2	TRBJ2-2	TRBD1	NA	TGTGCCAGCAGTAACGACAGGGGCACCGGGGAGCTGTTTTTT	CASSNDRGTGELFF
TRBV18	TRBJ2-5	NA	few	TGTGCCAGCTCACCACGGTACGGTCGAGAGACCCAGTACTTC	CASSPRYGRETQYF
TRBV29-1	TRBJ1-1	NA	few	TGCAGCGTCCGTTCTGGGGGGGGCATCACTGAAGCTTTCTTT	CSVRSGGGITEAFF
TRBV29-1	TRBJ2-1	TRBD1	few	TGCAGCGTTGGGACAGGGGGTTACAATGAGCAGTTCTTC	CSVGTGGYNEQFF
TRBV7-6	TRBJ2-1	NA	NA	TGTGCCAGCAGCCCTGCAGAGGGTCTGGAGCAGTTCTTC	CASSPAEGLEQFF
TRBV7-9	TRBJ2-3	TRBD2	NA	TGTGCCAGCAGCCGGGGACTAGCGGGAGGGGAACTTGGCACAGATACGCAGTATTTT	CASSRGLAGGELGTDTQYF
TRBV7-2	TRBJ1-2	NA	NA	TGTGCCAGCAGCTTAGGATGGCAGAACTATGGCTACACCTTC	CASSLGWQNYGYTF
TRBV7-9	TRBJ2-1	TRBD2	few	TGTGCCAGCAGCCGGACTAGCGGGAGACAGTTCTTC	CASSRTSGRQFF
TRBV7-7	TRBJ2-3	TRBD2	NA	TGTGCTAGCAGCCGATTAGCGGGGGGTAGCACAGATACGCAGTATTTT	CASSRLAGGSTDTQYF
TRBV30	TRBJ2-1	NA	NA	TGTGCCTGGAGTCTTAGGACTGTATGGTTCTTC	CAWSLRTVWFF
TRBV5-1	TRBJ2-5	NA	few	TGCGCCAGCAGCTCCCAACAGGGTCGCCAAGAGACCCAGTACTTC	CASSSQQGRQETQYF
TRBV7-9	TRBJ2-3	NA	NA	TGTGCCAGCAGCTTAGGGGCCAGCACAGATACGCAGTATTTT	CASSLGASTDTQYF
TRBV5-1	TRBJ2-5	TRBD2	NA	TGCGCCAGCAGCTGGGGACTAGCGGGAGCGGAGACCCAGTACTTC	CASSWGLAGAETQYF
TRBV7-8	TRBJ2-5	NA	few	TGTGCCAGCAGCTTAACGGGGTTAGGGGAGACCCAGTACTTC	CASSLTGLGETQYF
TRBV7-2	TRBJ1-3	TRBD1	few	TGTGCCAGCAGCTTAAGGGGCAGGGGGTCGGCTGGAAACACCATATATTTT	CASSLRGRGSAGNTIYF
TRBV11-2	TRBJ1-6	TRBD1	NA	TGTGCCAGCAGCATCGGGACAGGGGGACCACAACCCCTCCACTTT	CASSIGTGGPQPLHF
TRBV29-1	TRBJ1-1	TRBD1	NA	TGCAGCGTTACAGGGGGAGGATGGACTGAAGCTTTCTTT	CSVTGGGWTEAFF
TRBV23-1	TRBJ1-6	NA	NA	TGCGCCAGTCGGCCCCCAGGGGTGTGCTATAATTCACCCCTCCACTTT	CASRPPGVCYNSPLHF
TRBV5-1	TRBJ2-5	NA	NA	TGCGCCAGCAGCTTTCTACAAGAGACCCAGTACTTC	CASSFLQETQYF
TRBV10-3	TRBJ2-2	TRBD2	NA	TGTGCCATCAGAACATCCTGGGGGACTAGGTCCGGGGAGCTGTTTTTT	CAIRTSWGTRSGELFF
TRBV29-1	TRBJ2-7	NA	few	TGCAGCGTTGCCCTCACCGGTGGGCAACACGAGCAGTACTTC	CSVALTGGQHEQYF
TRBV7-3	TRBJ1-2	NA	few	TGTGCCAGCAGCCGGGAGGGACAATATGGCTACACCTTC	CASSREGQYGYTF
TRBV11-2	TRBJ2-6	NA	few	TGTGCCAGCAGCTTCGGTGGAGTCGGGGCCAACGTCCTGACTTTC	CASSFGGVGANVLTF
TRBV5-1	TRBJ1-3	TRBD1	few	TGCGCCAGCAGCGCGGACACAGGGGCTGCCTCTGGAAACACCATATATTTT	CASSADTGAASGNTIYF
TRBV5-5	TRBJ2-5	NA	few	TGTGCCAGCAGCCTTACGGGGGAAGAGACCCAGTACTTC	CASSLTGEETQYF
TRBV5-1	TRBJ2-5	NA	NA	TGCGCCAGCAGCTTCCAGGGATATGGGGAGACCCAGTACTTC	CASSFQGYGETQYF
TRBV28	TRBJ2-1	TRBD2	NA	TGTGCCAGCAGTTTAGGACTAGCGGGAGAGGGTGAGCAGTTCTTC	CASSLGLAGEGEQFF
TRBV5-1	TRBJ1-5	NA	NA	TGCGCCAGCAGTTTGTCGGGCAATCAGCCCCAGCATTTT	CASSLSGNQPQHF
TRBV7-8	TRBJ1-5	NA	few	TGTGCCAGCCAATTGGGAGGAGGGAGCAATCAGCCCCAGCATTTT	CASQLGGGSNQPQHF